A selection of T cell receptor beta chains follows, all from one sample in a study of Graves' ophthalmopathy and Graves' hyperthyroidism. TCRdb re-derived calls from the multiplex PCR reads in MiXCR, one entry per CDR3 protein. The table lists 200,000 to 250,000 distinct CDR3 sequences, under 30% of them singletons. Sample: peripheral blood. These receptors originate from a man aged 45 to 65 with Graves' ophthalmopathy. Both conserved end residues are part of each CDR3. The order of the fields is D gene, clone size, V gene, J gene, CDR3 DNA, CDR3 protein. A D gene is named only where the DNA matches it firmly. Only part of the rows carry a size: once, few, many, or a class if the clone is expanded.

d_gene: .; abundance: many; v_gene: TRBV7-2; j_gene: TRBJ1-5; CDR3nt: TGTGCCAGCAGCTTAGGGGGGCAGGGAGGGGGTCAGCCCCAGCATTTT; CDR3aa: CASSLGGQGGGQPQHF
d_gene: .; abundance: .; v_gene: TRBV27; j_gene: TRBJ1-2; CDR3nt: TGTGCCAGCAGTCCCGAGGGCTATGGCTACACCTTC; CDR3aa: CASSPEGYGYTF
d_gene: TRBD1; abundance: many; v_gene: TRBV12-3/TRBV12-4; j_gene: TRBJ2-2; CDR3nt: TGTGCCAGCACCCCCCGGCTCAGGGGGCGAGGGGCCGGGGAGCTGTTTTTT; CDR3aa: CASTPRLRGRGAGELFF
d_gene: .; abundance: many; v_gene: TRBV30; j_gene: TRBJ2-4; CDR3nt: TGTGCCTGGAGTCCTGTAGGGGGTAACATTCAGTACTTC; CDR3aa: CAWSPVGGNIQYF
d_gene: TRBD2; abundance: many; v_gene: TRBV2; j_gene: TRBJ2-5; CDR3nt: TGTGCCAGCAGTCCCCTAGCGGGAGGGCCGGTGGAGACCCAGTACTTC; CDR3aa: CASSPLAGGPVETQYF
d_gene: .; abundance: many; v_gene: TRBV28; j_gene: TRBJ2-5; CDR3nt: TGTGCCAGCAGTGAGCCGACACAGGGAGCGGAGACCCAGTACTTC; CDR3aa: CASSEPTQGAETQYF
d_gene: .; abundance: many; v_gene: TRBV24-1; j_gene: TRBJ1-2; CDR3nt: TGTGCCACCAGTTTAGGAGGAAGCGGCTATGGCTACACCTTC; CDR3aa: CATSLGGSGYGYTF
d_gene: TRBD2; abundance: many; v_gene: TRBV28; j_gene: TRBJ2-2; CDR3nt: TGTGCCAGCAGTCGGCGGGAGACCACCGGGGAGCTGTTTTTT; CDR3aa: CASSRRETTGELFF
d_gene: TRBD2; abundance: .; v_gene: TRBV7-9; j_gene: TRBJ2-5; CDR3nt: TGTGCCAGCAGGGTAGCGGGAGCGGACGAGACCCAGTACTTC; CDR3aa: CASRVAGADETQYF
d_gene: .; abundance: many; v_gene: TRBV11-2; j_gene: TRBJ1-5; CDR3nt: TGTGCCAGCAGCATGGACGTAAATCAGCCCCAGCATTTT; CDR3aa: CASSMDVNQPQHF
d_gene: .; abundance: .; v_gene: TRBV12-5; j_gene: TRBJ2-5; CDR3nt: TGTGCTAGTGGTCTGAGTGAGACCCAGTACTTC; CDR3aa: CASGLSETQYF
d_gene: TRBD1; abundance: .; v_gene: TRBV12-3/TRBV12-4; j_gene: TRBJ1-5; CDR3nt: TGTGCCAGCAGTCTAAAGGGTACAGGGGGCTTGCCCCAGCATTTT; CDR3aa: CASSLKGTGGLPQHF
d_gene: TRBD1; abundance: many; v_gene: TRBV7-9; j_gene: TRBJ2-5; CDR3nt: TGTGCCAGCAGCTTAGTAGGGGGCGAGACCCAGTACTTC; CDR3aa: CASSLVGGETQYF
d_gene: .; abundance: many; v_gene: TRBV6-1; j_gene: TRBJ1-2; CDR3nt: TGTGCCAGCAGTGAACTGACGGTAAACTATGGCTACACCTTC; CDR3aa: CASSELTVNYGYTF
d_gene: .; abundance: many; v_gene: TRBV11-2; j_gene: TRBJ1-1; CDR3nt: TGTGCCAGCAGCCGCCTTCAAAGGGGAGGCACTGAAGCTTTCTTT; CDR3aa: CASSRLQRGGTEAFF
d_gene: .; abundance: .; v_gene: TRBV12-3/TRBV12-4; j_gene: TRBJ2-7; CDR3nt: TGTGCCAGCAGTGTCCGGGACACCTCCTACGAGCAGTACTTC; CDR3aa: CASSVRDTSYEQYF
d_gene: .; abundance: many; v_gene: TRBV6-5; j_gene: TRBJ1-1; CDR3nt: TGTGCCAGCAGGGGGAAGACTGAAGCTTTCTTT; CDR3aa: CASRGKTEAFF
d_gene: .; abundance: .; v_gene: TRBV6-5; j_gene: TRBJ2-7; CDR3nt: TGTGCCAGCAGTTACTCGGAGGACAGAGAACCCTACGAGCAGTACTTC; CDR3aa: CASSYSEDREPYEQYF
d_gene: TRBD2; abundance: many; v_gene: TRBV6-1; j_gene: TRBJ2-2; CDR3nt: TGTGCCAGCAGTGGAAACAGGGCGGGAGGGGTCACCGGGGAGCTGTTTTTT; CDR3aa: CASSGNRAGGVTGELFF
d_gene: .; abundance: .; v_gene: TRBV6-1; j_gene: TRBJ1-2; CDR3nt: TGTGCCAGCAGTCGCGGGTCTACCTATGGCTACACCTTC; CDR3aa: CASSRGSTYGYTF
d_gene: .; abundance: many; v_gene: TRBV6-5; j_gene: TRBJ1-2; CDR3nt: TGTGCCAGCAGTTACTCCGTGACAACTAACTATGGCTACACCTTC; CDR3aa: CASSYSVTTNYGYTF
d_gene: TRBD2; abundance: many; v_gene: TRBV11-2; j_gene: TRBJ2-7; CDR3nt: TGTGCCAGCAGCTTGGCGGGAGGGCCCCACGAGCAGTACTTC; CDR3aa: CASSLAGGPHEQYF
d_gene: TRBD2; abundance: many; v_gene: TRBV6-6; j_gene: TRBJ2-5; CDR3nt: TGTGCCAGCAGACTGAGAGCGGGAGGTTTGGAGACCCAGTACTTC; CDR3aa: CASRLRAGGLETQYF
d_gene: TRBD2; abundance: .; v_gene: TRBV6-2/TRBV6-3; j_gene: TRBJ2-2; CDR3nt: TGTGCCAGCACCCCCACGGGAGGCGGGGAGCTGTTTTTT; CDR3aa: CASTPTGGGELFF
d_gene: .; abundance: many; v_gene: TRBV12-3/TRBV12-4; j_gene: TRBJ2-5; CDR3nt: TGTGCCAGCAGACCGGACAGCCGAGGGGAGACCCAGTACTTC; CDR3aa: CASRPDSRGETQYF
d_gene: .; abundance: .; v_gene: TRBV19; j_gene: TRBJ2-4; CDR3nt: TGTGCCAGTAGCCCCACCGGGGAACTAGCCAAAAACATTCAGTACTTC; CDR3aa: CASSPTGELAKNIQYF
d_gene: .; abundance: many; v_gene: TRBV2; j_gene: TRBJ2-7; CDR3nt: TGTGCCAGCATACAACAGGGAGCCTACGAGCAGTACTTC; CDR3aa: CASIQQGAYEQYF
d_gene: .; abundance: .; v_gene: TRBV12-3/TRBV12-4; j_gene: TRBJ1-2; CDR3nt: TGTGCCAGCAGTTTTCCCAGGGGCTATGGCTACACCTTC; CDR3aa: CASSFPRGYGYTF
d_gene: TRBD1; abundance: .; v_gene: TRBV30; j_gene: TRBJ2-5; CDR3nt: TGTGCCTGGGCGAGGACAGGGGGTAAAGAGACCCAGTACTTC; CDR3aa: CAWARTGGKETQYF
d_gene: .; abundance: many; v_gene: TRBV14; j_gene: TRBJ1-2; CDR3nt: TGTGCCAGCAGCCAAGCCGCGGGCTATGGCTACACCTTC; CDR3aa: CASSQAAGYGYTF
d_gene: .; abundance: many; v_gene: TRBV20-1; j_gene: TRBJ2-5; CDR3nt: TGCAGTGCTAGAGGCGGAGAGACCCAGTACTTC; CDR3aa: CSARGGETQYF
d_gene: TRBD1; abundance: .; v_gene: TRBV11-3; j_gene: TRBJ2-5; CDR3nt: TGTGCCAGCAGCTCTCACCGGACAGGCCAAGAGACCCAGTACTTC; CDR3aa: CASSSHRTGQETQYF
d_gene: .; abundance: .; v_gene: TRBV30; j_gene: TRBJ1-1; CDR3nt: TGTGCCTGGAGTCCGGGGACTGAAGCTTTCTTT; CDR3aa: CAWSPGTEAFF
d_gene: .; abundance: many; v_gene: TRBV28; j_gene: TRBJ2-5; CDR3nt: TGTGCCAGCAGTTTAAACTCCCCAGAGACCCAGTACTTC; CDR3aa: CASSLNSPETQYF
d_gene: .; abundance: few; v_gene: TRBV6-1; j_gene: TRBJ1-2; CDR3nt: TGTGCCAGCAGTCCTTCGGACAGCCTCGCCTATGGCTACACCTTC; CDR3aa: CASSPSDSLAYGYTF
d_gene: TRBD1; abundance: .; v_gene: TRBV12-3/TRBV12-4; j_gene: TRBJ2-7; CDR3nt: TGTGCCAGCAGTCGTTCCGGGACAGGGAAGAACGGGCAGTACTTC; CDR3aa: CASSRSGTGKNGQYF
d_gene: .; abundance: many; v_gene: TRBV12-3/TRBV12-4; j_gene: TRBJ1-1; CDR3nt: TGTGCCAGCAGGTTACCGGGACAGAACACTGAAGCTTTCTTT; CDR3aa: CASRLPGQNTEAFF
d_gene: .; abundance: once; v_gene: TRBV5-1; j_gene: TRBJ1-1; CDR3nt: TGCGCCAGCAGCTTGGCAAACCCGAACACTGAAGCTTTCTTT; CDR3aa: CASSLANPNTEAFF
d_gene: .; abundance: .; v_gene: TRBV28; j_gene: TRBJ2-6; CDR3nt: TGTGCCAGCAGTCCCCCTACCGCCGACAGATACTCTGGGGCCAACGTCCTGACTTTC; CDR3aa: CASSPPTADRYSGANVLTF
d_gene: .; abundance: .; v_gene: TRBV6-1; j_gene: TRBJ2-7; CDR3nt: TGTGCCAGCAGTACCAAACGGGGGCGCGGAACCTACGAGCAGTACTTC; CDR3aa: CASSTKRGRGTYEQYF
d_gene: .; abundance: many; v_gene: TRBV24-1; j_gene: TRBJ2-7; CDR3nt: TGTGCCACCCTGGGGAACGAGCAGTACTTC; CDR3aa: CATLGNEQYF
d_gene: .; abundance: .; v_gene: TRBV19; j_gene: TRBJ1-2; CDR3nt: TGTGCCAGTAGACCGCAGGGTTATGGCTACACCTTC; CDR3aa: CASRPQGYGYTF
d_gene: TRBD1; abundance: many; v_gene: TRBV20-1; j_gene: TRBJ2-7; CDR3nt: TGCAGTGCTAGAGATAAGCCAGGGGGCCTTTCCTACGAGCAGTACTTC; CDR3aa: CSARDKPGGLSYEQYF
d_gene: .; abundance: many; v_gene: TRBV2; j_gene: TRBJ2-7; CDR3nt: TGTGCCAGCAGTGCCCTAGAGGGGACGGCCTACGAGCAGTACTTC; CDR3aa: CASSALEGTAYEQYF
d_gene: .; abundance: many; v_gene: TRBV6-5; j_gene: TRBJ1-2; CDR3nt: TGTGCCAGCAGTCACGGATCAGATGGCTACACCTTC; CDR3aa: CASSHGSDGYTF
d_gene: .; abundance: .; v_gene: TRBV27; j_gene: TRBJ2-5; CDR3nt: TGTGCCAGCAAACCAAACGCATACCAAGAGACCCAGTACTTC; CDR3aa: CASKPNAYQETQYF
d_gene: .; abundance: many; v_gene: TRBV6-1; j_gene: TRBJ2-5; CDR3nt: TGTGCCAGCAGTTCCGTTGAAGAGACCCAGTACTTC; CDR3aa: CASSSVEETQYF
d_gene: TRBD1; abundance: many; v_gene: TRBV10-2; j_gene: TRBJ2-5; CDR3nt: TGCGCCAGCAAGGGACAGCCCCAAGAGACCCAGTACTTC; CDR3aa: CASKGQPQETQYF